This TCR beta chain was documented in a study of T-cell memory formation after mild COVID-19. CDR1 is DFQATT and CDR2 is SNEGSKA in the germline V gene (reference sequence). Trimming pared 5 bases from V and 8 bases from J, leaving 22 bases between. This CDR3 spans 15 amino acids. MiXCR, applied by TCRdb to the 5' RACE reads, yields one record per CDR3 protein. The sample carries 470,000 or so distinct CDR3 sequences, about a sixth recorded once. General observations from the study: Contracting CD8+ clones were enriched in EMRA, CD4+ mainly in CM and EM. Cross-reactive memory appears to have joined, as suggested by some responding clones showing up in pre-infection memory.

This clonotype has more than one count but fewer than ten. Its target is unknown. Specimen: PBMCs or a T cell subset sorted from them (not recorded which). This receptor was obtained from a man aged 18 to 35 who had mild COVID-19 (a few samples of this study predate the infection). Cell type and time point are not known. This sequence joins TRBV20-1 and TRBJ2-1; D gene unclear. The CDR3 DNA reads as TGCAGTGCTCCCCGTGGCAGAGCCCTTCTGGATGAGCAGTTCTTC. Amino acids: CSAPRGRALLDEQFF.